This T cell receptor beta chain was captured by sequencing in a study of T cell changes during pregnancy in multiple sclerosis. The protocol was immunoSEQ multiplex PCR, while the TCRdb copy is restricted to in-frame clones and leaves out a portion. There are about 40,000 clones in the sample; 92% occur only once, and around 0.73% lies in the top ten. This receptor was obtained from a female donor with multiple sclerosis, enrolled in a pregnancy study. Material: CD4+ T cells from peripheral blood mononuclear cells, obtained before pregnancy.

CDR3 sequence reads: CASSAGTSGYTDTQYF. CDR3 in DNA: TGCGCCAGCAGCGCCGGGACTAGCGGATACACAGATACGCAGTATTTT. The chain is built from TRBV5-1 and TRBJ2-3, with 11 bases identical to TRBD2. Germline CDR1 and CDR2: SGHRS and YFSETQ. With V trimmed by 4 bases and J by 2 bases, 6 bases remained unmatched. The CDR3 covers 16 residues.